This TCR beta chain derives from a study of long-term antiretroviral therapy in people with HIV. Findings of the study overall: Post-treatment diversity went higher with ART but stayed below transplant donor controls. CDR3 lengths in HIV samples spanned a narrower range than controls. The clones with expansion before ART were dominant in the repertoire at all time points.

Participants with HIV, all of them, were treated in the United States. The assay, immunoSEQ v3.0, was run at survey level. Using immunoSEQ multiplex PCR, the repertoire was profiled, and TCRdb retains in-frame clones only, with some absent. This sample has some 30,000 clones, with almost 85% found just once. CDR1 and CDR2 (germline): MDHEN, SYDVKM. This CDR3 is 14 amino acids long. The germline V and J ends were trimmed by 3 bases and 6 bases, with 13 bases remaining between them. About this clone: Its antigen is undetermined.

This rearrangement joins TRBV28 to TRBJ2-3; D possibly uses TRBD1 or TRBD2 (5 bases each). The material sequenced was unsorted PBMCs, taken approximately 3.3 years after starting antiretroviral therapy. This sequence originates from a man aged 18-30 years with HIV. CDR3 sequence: CASSLGVGVDTQYF. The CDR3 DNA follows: TGTGCCAGCAGTTTGGGGGTAGGGGTGGATACGCAGTATTTT.